This T cell receptor (beta chain) was retrieved from a study of cytotoxic CD8 clonotypes in ibrutinib-treated CLL. The CDR3 spans 16 residues. CDR1 and CDR2 from the germline V gene are SGDLS and YYNGEE. V was clipped by 6 bases and J by 7 bases; unmatched bases: 12. General study findings and limits: For progressing versus sustained-remission patients, sampling times were not the same. Under treatment, the uncommon public clonotypes either contracted or remained stable. Ibrutinib response saw clonality rise, and progression saw it return toward baseline.

Concerning this clone: Its cognate antigen is unknown.

TCRdb keeps only in-frame clones here, not all; method: immunoSEQ multiplex PCR. The table includes 150,000 or so clones, around three quarters detected once. The source is a human donor with chronic lymphocytic leukemia. Sequenced here: PBMCs, sampled after 12 months of ibrutinib treatment. V usage is TRBV9 and J usage is TRBJ2-2, with TRBD2 matching 10 bases. CDR3 loop: CASTTLAGGPHGELFF. In nucleotides, the CDR3 is TGTGCCAGCACCACATTAGCGGGAGGTCCGCACGGGGAGCTGTTTTTT.